This T cell receptor beta chain originates from a study of blood T cell repertoires in COVID-19. As for the study in general: The United States, Italy and Spain provided the acute and convalescent COVID-19 samples. The cDNA or gDNA used as material had been derived from T cells, B-cell-depleted T cells, or PBMCs.

The CDR3 length is 14 residues. Trimming removed 2 bases at V and 6 bases at J, with 16 bases between. CDR1 is GTSNPN, CDR2 SVGIG, per germline (reference sequence). Under the authors' procedure: From reference gene primer amplification, estimates of nucleated cell counts were derived. Sequencing was performed with immunoSEQ multiplex PCR; in TCRdb, only in-frame clones are kept and a portion is missing. V, J and clone size were drawn from that table, and D and trimming were deduced from the DNA. The sample carries hundreds of thousands of clones, over 75% recorded once. This TCR came from a man under 40 with acute COVID-19. This chain connects TRBV30 to TRBJ2-5, with D possibly TRBD2 on 5 matching bases. Sequenced material: PBMCs or T cells enriched from blood (not recorded which). DNA for the CDR3: TGTGCCTGGAGTCTTCGGGGAAATGTTCAGACCCAGTACTTC. It specifies CAWSLRGNVQTQYF.